This entry lists 4 T cell receptor beta chains sequenced from one sample in a study of T cell responses to AZD1222 COVID-19 vaccine. Clones were sequenced by immunoSEQ multiplex PCR, and TCRdb holds only the in-frame ones, with some missing. The table has 150,000 or so clones, 86% seen once; the top ten hold roughly 5.8%. The sequencing here drew on peripheral blood, taken on day 0 of MenACWY control vaccination. Every receptor here comes from an adult in good health.

The genes are TRBV28 and TRBJ1-2; D not resolved. The CDR3 runs to 13 residues. Germline V gene data show CDR1 as MDHEN and CDR2 as SYDVKM. V lost 3 bases and J 8 bases, leaving 13 bases between the germline ends. The CDR3 sequence: CASSLRGFMGYTF. DNA of the CDR3: TGTGCCAGCAGTTTGAGAGGGTTTATGGGCTACACCTTC.

This chain's CDR3 is CASGFAGREAFF. The DNA of the CDR3 is TGTGCTAGTGGTTTCGCGGGGCGTGAAGCTTTCTTT. V usage is TRBV12-5 and J usage is TRBJ1-1; D might be TRBD1 (5 bases). This CDR3 region has 12 residues. Trimming cost V 3 bases and J 7 bases, with 9 bases left between them. The germline CDR1 and CDR2 sequences are LGHNT and FRNRAP.

This clone was seen only once. The chain employs TRBV4-1 and TRBJ1-5; no firm D call. Germline V gene data show CDR1 as MGHRA and CDR2 as YSYEKL. V was shortened by 1 base and J by 2 bases, with 9 bases between the two germline ends. The CDR3 has 15 amino acids. The CDR3 bases are TGCGCCAGCAGCCAAGGTTCCTGGGGCAATCAGCCCCAGCATTTT. Amino acids: CASSQGSWGNQPQHF.

The chain has TRBV5-1 and TRBJ2-3, with TRBD1 identical over 8 bases. This CDR3 has 15 residues. With V trimmed by 3 bases and J by 1 base, 4 bases remained unmatched. Germline V lookup: CDR1 SGHRS, CDR2 YFSETQ. The chain's CDR3 is CASSSGTGGTDTQYF. For the CDR3, the DNA is TGCGCCAGCAGCTCGGGGACAGGAGGCACAGATACGCAGTATTTT.